The sequence of this T cell receptor beta chain was determined in a study of T cell repertoires in cytomegalovirus infection. Using its own MiXCR run on the reads, TCRdb lists one record per CDR3 protein. The table lists 740,000 or so distinct CDR3 sequences, 35% to 40% of them singletons, with under 3% in the top ten. After removal of 7 bases from V and 5 bases from J, the junction contained 14 bases not matched to a gene. The CDR3 runs to 18 residues. Germline-derived CDR1 and CDR2 are MDHEN and SYDVKM. Source material: PBMCs. This receptor was taken from a human donor in good health (CMV status not recorded). Some clones in this sample may be carry-over from other donors' samples. The chain carries TRBV28 and TRBJ2-1, with 13 positions matching TRBD2. The CDR3 bases are TGTGCCAGCAACGGGCGGACTAGCGGGAGCCGTAGGAACAATGAGCAGTTCTTC. It yields the protein CASNGRTSGSRRNNEQFF.